These 20 T cell receptor beta chains share one sample of origin, sequenced in a study of OX40 agonist ivuxolimab in advanced cancers. Using immunoSEQ multiplex PCR, the repertoire was profiled, and TCRdb retains in-frame clones only, with some absent. The repertoire holds 75,000 to 100,000 clones, with around nine tenths as singletons. Here the sequenced sample was CD4+ or CD8+ T cells sorted from blood, taken in a trial of the OX40 agonist ivuxolimab. The receptor source for this set is an adult with an advanced solid tumor such as melanoma, head and neck, liver or kidney cancer.

The chain uses TRBV6-1 and TRBJ1-3, with D unclear. This CDR3 comprises 15 residues. Trimming removed 0 bases at V and 0 bases at J, with 6 bases between. Germline assignment: CDR1 MNHNS and CDR2 SASEGT. CDR3: CASSEALSSGNTIYF. The CDR3, as DNA: TGTGCCAGCAGTGAAGCTCTAAGCTCTGGAAACACCATATATTTT.

This chain joins TRBV6-5 and TRBJ1-3; tentatively, D is TRBD1 (5 bases). The CDR3 has 15 amino acids. V was trimmed by 0 bases and J by 4 bases, leaving 10 bases between them. Per the germline V gene, CDR1 is MNHEY and CDR2 is SVGAGI. The CDR3 nucleotides read TGTGCCAGCAGTTACTCCGGGACTCCAGGAAACACCATATATTTT. Its protein is CASSYSGTPGNTIYF.

The chain uses TRBV30 and TRBJ2-1; 7 bases are a match to TRBD2. The length of the CDR3 is 15 residues. Per germline, CDR1 GTSNPN and CDR2 SVGIG (reference sequence). V lost 7 bases and J lost 1; bases outside the gene matches: 10. CDR3 bases: TGTGCCTCTGACACCGGGACTACTTCCTACAATGAGCAGTTCTTC. Translation: CASDTGTTSYNEQFF.

The chain is built from TRBV5-5 and TRBJ1-5; unclear D gene. The CDR3 has 14 residues. V lost 5 bases to trimming and J lost 3 bases, with 12 bases between them. The V gene's germline CDR1 is SGHKS and CDR2 YYEKEE (reference sequence). As DNA, the CDR3 is TGTGCCAGCAGATCCGGGGTGAACAATCAGCCCCAGCATTTT. This translates into CASRSGVNNQPQHF.

The chain employs TRBV19 and TRBJ1-6; D not certain. Germline V gives CDR1 LNHDA, CDR2 SQIVND (reference sequence). Trimming removed 5 bases at V and 2 bases at J, with 22 bases between. The CDR3 extends over 19 amino acids. The CDR3 region is CASSPRPGQKDAYNSPLHF. The CDR3 nucleotides are TGTGCCAGTAGTCCCCGACCAGGTCAGAAGGACGCCTATAATTCACCCCTCCACTTT.

This clone has only one observation. The rearrangement links TRBV7-8 to TRBJ2-2, with 7 positions matching TRBD1. With V trimmed by 5 bases and J by 3 bases, 6 bases remained unmatched. Germline CDR1 SGHVS, CDR2 FQNEAQ. The CDR3 is made up of 15 amino acids. The CDR3 bases are TGTGCCAGCAGCCCCCAGGGGGTTCACACCGGGGAGCTGTTTTTT. It codes for CASSPQGVHTGELFF.

In DNA form, the CDR3 reads TGTGCCAGCAGCTCTCACCCCGGGAACACCGGGGAGCTGTTTTTT. Encoded protein: CASSSHPGNTGELFF. V and J are TRBV9 and TRBJ2-2; D is ambiguous. CDR3 length: 15 amino acids. Trimming left V 4 bases short and J 1 base short, with 11 bases between. In germline, CDR1 is SGDLS, CDR2 YYNGEE.

The genes are TRBV11-2 and TRBJ2-5; D is perhaps TRBD1 (7 bases). V was pared by 3 bases and J by 5 bases, with 13 bases between. Looked up from germline, CDR1 is SGHAT and CDR2 is FQNNGV. The CDR3 has 14 residues. Here the CDR3 DNA reads TGTGCCAGCAGCTTCAAACAGGGGAGGGAGACCCAGTACTTC. It encodes CASSFKQGRETQYF.

The chain recombines TRBV28 with TRBJ2-2; unclear D gene. The CDR3 totals 11 residues. Per germline, CDR1 MDHEN and CDR2 SYDVKM. Trimming took off 3 bases at V and 8 bases at J, with 4 bases between the two ends. This CDR3 reads CASSFSGELFF. In nucleotides, the CDR3 is TGTGCCAGCAGTTTCTCGGGGGAGCTGTTTTTT.

This clone has just one count. The chain carries TRBV7-2 and TRBJ1-5; perhaps TRBD1 as D (6 bases). The germline V gene has CDR1 SGHTA and CDR2 FQGNSA. This CDR3 contains 18 residues. Trimming cost V 5 bases and J 2 bases, with 22 bases left between them. CDR3 sequence: CASSKFVNRERGNQPQHF. The CDR3 bases are TGTGCCAGCAGCAAATTCGTAAACAGGGAGAGGGGCAATCAGCCCCAGCATTTT.

The V and J genes are TRBV11-2 and TRBJ1-1, with D unresolved. Germline V lookup: CDR1 SGHAT, CDR2 FQNNGV. Trimming cost V 4 bases and J 12 bases, with 9 bases left between them. There are 10 residues in the CDR3. CDR3 DNA: TGTGCCAGCAGCTCAGTTGAGACTTTCTTT. Protein: CASSSVETFF.

This rearrangement joins TRBV18 to TRBJ2-3; 8 bases line up with TRBD1. The CDR3 contains 16 residues. Germline-derived CDR1 and CDR2 are KGHSH and LQKENI. V shed 2 bases, J shed 2 bases, and the junction held 6 bases outside the gene matches. CDR3 DNA sequence: TGTGCCAGCTCACCAGGACAGGGAATCGTCACAGATACGCAGTATTTT. Its translation: CASSPGQGIVTDTQYF.

The gene calls are TRBV7-2 and TRBJ1-1, with D hard to call. Looked up from germline, CDR1 is SGHTA and CDR2 is FQGNSA. V lost 5 bases to trimming and J lost 1 base, with 8 bases between them. The CDR3 is made up of 13 amino acids. This chain's CDR3 is CASSVIPNTEAFF. The CDR3 nucleotides are TGTGCCAGCAGCGTTATTCCGAACACTGAAGCTTTCTTT.

This chain uses TRBV29-1 with TRBJ1-2; 7 nucleotides match TRBD1. Germline CDR1 SQVTM, CDR2 ANQGSEA. This CDR3 has 12 amino acids. V was pared by 7 bases and J by 10 bases, with 12 bases of the junction left unmatched. CDR3 nucleotides: TGCAGCGCCTGGACAGGACAAGGCGTCTACACCTTC. Translating gives CSAWTGQGVYTF.

V usage is TRBV29-1 and J usage is TRBJ1-2; 11 nucleotides align to TRBD1. With 2 bases clipped from V and 2 bases from J, the junction kept 4 bases outside the gene matches. Germline V gene sequence: CDR1 SQVTM, CDR2 ANQGSEA. This CDR3 has 15 amino acids. The CDR3 sequence: CSVERTGGANYGYTF. The CDR3 DNA reads TGCAGCGTTGAAAGGACAGGGGGCGCGAACTATGGCTACACCTTC.

This chain links TRBV11-1 with TRBJ2-5, with TRBD2 matching over 8 bases. This CDR3 is built from 15 residues. Germline V gene data show CDR1 as SGHAT and CDR2 as FQDESV (reference sequence). The V and J ends lost 4 bases and 3 bases, in that order; junction bases with no gene match: 7. The CDR3 region is CASSSGGAGKETQYF. CDR3 DNA: TGTGCCAGCAGCTCCGGGGGGGCCGGGAAAGAGACCCAGTACTTC.

The chain has TRBV6-1 and TRBJ1-5; D is undetermined. Germline-derived CDR1 and CDR2 are MNHNS and SASEGT. The V end lost 4 bases, the J end lost 3 bases, and 10 bases lay between the germline ends. The CDR3 consists of 14 residues. CDR3 sequence (DNA): TGTGCCAGCAGTGGGGTCAGCAACAATCAGCCCCAGCATTTT. Its protein product is CASSGVSNNQPQHF.

This clone has more than one count but fewer than ten. This chain joins TRBV10-2 and TRBJ1-2, with D possibly being TRBD1 (5 bases). This CDR3 region has 13 residues. V was cut by 0 bases and J by 4 bases, with 6 bases left in between. CDR1 WSHSY and CDR2 SAAADI come from the germline V gene. The CDR3 bases are TGCGCCAGCAGTGAGTCGACAGCCTATGGCTACACCTTC. As protein: CASSESTAYGYTF.

The chain is built from TRBV5-5 and TRBJ1-4, with D possibly matching TRBD1 (6 bases). Germline loops: CDR1 SGHKS, CDR2 YYEKEE (reference sequence). Trimming removed 0 bases from V and 4 bases from J, with 10 bases in between. CDR3 length: 15 residues. CDR3 in DNA: TGTGCCAGCAGCTTGGATGACAGGCTTAATGAAAAACTGTTTTTT. This sequence encodes CASSLDDRLNEKLFF.

The chain joins TRBV2 to TRBJ1-1, with D unclear. Trimming cost V 4 bases and J 6 bases, with 12 bases left between them. The CDR3 has 13 amino acids. CDR1 SNHLY and CDR2 FYNNEI come from the germline V gene. The CDR3 nucleotides are TGTGCCAGCAGTGTGGAAGGGATCGCTGAAGCTTTCTTT. Its protein product is CASSVEGIAEAFF.